This T cell receptor beta chain derives from a study of cytomegalovirus exposure and HLA in healthy donors. At the level of the study: The roughly 120 validation repertoires, a later analysis reported, used the same platform as the 550 to 800 first-cohort repertoires. General study points: The study designated around 150 TCR beta chains cytomegalovirus-associated. Within the approximately 130 validation repertoires, first-cohort TCR clusters tended to co-occur, according to a later analysis.

The approximately 120-subject validation cohort, separate from the 666-subject first cohort, included the donors. In this sample, this clone turned up many times. Its antigen is unknown. The identical CDR3 is also encoded by other nucleotide sequences in the sample. The table came from immunoSEQ multiplex PCR; TCRdb's copy has only in-frame clones and leaves some out. The repertoire holds 150,000 to 200,000 clones, with 70% to 90% as singletons. The sequenced sample consisted of PBMCs. This TCR was sampled from a man younger than 40 in good health and CMV-seropositive.

CDR3 sequence (DNA): TGTGCCAGCAGCCCGGGACAGGGACCCTACGAGCAGTACTTC. Protein: CASSPGQGPYEQYF. The chain combines TRBV27 with TRBJ2-7; 9 bases line up with TRBD1. The CDR3 loop spans 14 amino acids. Unmatched junction bases numbered 5, after V lost 6 bases and J lost 2 bases. CDR1 is MNHEY and CDR2 is SMNVEV in the germline V gene (reference sequence).